Shown below are 32 T cell receptor beta chains from a single sample sequenced in a study of blood T cell repertoires in COVID-19. Some clones are missing from TCRdb's copy, which holds only in-frame ones; the method was immunoSEQ multiplex PCR. The profile shows 350,000 to 500,000 clones, more than 70% of them singletons. The source material was PBMCs or T cells enriched from blood (not recorded which). The receptors were gathered from a young woman who had been exposed to COVID-19.

The V call is TRBV5-4, the J call TRBJ1-2; TRBD1 matches at 9 bases. The CDR3 loop spans 15 amino acids. The V segment lost 1 base and the J segment 6 bases; nucleotides outside the gene matches: 7. Germline loops: CDR1 SGHNT, CDR2 YYREEE (reference sequence). The CDR3: CASSLFTGGLDGYTF. The CDR3 nucleotides are TGTGCCAGCAGCTTGTTTACAGGGGGCCTCGATGGCTACACCTTC.

The count of this clone is one. CDR3 sequence reads: CAISEMPGLNTGELFF. The CDR3 nucleotides are TGTGCCATCAGTGAGATGCCGGGATTGAACACCGGGGAGCTGTTTTTT. The chain combines TRBV10-3 with TRBJ2-2; D is perhaps TRBD2 (5 bases). Germline lookup yields CDR1 ENHRY and CDR2 SYGVKD. CDR3 length: 16 residues. V was pared by 2 bases and J by 1 base, with 11 bases between.

The chain links TRBV9 to TRBJ2-5; tentatively, D is TRBD2 (5 bases). CDR1 and CDR2 (germline): SGDLS, YYNGEE. This CDR3 contains 14 residues. Trimming pared 1 base from V and 5 bases from J, leaving 12 bases between. CDR3: CASSVTAQRETQYF. The CDR3 region has the DNA TGTGCCAGCAGCGTAACGGCCCAGCGGGAGACCCAGTACTTC.

The V and J genes are TRBV7-2 and TRBJ1-5; the D gene is possibly TRBD1 (6 bases). The CDR3 is 15 amino acids. The V gene lost 2 bases and the J gene lost 2 bases, with 10 bases spanning the gap. Looked up from germline, CDR1 is SGHTA and CDR2 is FQGNSA. This CDR3 reads CASSLNRDRNQPQHF. CDR3 sequence (DNA): TGTGCCAGCAGCTTAAACAGGGACCGCAATCAGCCCCAGCATTTT.

V and J are TRBV5-1 and TRBJ2-7, with TRBD1 as a possible D gene (5 bases). This CDR3 comprises 12 residues. Per the germline V gene, CDR1 is SGHRS and CDR2 is YFSETQ. V gave up 5 bases and J gave up 6 bases, with 12 bases separating them. The CDR3 sequence: CASSREGVEQYF. In DNA form, the CDR3 reads TGCGCCAGCAGTCGAGAAGGGGTCGAGCAGTACTTC.

The chain carries TRBV4-3 and TRBJ1-1; TRBD1 matches 7 bases. CDR1 LGHNA and CDR2 YSLEER come from the germline V gene. Germline trimming cut 4 bases from V and 6 bases from J; bases unmatched to any gene: 8. The CDR3 loop spans 14 amino acids. The CDR3 reads CASSRIQGWAEAFF. In DNA, the CDR3 is TGCGCCAGCAGCCGGATACAGGGGTGGGCTGAAGCTTTCTTT.

In its sample, this clone was seen a few times. The chain has TRBV18 and TRBJ1-5, with TRBD1 identical over 8 bases. From germline, CDR1 is KGHSH and CDR2 LQKENI. Losses at the gene ends were 7 bases for V and 0 bases for J; bases not matched to a gene: 14. The CDR3 covers 18 residues. The CDR3 sequence is CASFVRTGILYSNQPQHF. DNA for the CDR3: TGTGCCAGCTTCGTCCGGACAGGGATCCTTTATAGCAATCAGCCCCAGCATTTT.

V and J are TRBV6-5 and TRBJ1-1; 10 bases map to TRBD1. Trimming took 5 bases from V and 6 from J; bases not matched to a gene: 9. The germline CDR1 and CDR2 sequences are MNHEY and SVGAGI. The CDR3 has 15 residues. Here the CDR3 DNA reads TGTGCCAGCAGTAGAGACAGGGGGCGTTCGGCTGAAGCTTTCTTT. It yields the protein CASSRDRGRSAEAFF.

The table lists this clone with a count of one. This chain links TRBV9 with TRBJ2-5; 8 bases are shared with TRBD2. V dropped 4 bases and J dropped 0; count of bases not matched to a gene: 11. In germline, CDR1 is SGDLS, CDR2 YYNGEE. The CDR3 contains 17 residues. CDR3 in DNA: TGTGCCAGCAGCCCCCTCGGGGGGGGCCGTTACCAAGAGACCCAGTACTTC. Residues: CASSPLGGGRYQETQYF.

The CDR3 is CASSGQGEGGSYEQYF. The CDR3 DNA is TGTGCCAGCTCAGGACAGGGCGAGGGAGGATCCTACGAGCAGTACTTC. This chain links TRBV18 with TRBJ2-7; 8 nucleotides line up with TRBD1. Germline values: CDR1 KGHSH, CDR2 LQKENI. Germline trimming cut 5 bases from V and 1 base from J; bases unmatched to any gene: 10. The CDR3 length is 16 residues. Filled out from reference TRBV18 and TRBJ2-7, the complete variable domain reads NAGVMQNPRHLVRRRGQEARLRCSPMKGHSHVYWYRQLPEEGLKFMVYLQKENIIDESGMPKERFSAEFPKEGPSILRIQQVVRGDSAAYFCASSGQGEGGSYEQYFGPGTRLTVT.

The J gene is TRBJ1-5, the V gene TRBV19, with D possibly TRBD1 on 5 matching bases. Trimming took off 4 bases at V and 4 bases at J, with 11 bases between the two ends. The CDR3 consists of 14 residues. From germline, CDR1 is LNHDA and CDR2 SQIVND (reference sequence). CDR3 bases: TGTGCCAGTAGTACTCAATCAGGGAATCAGCCCCAGCATTTT. Encoded protein: CASSTQSGNQPQHF.

This chain joins TRBV5-1 and TRBJ1-1; TRBD1 aligns across 9 bases. The V gene's germline CDR1 is SGHRS and CDR2 YFSETQ. The CDR3 is made up of 15 amino acids. The junction had 7 bases not matched to a gene; V was cut back by 4 bases and J by 3 bases. The CDR3 protein is CASSRTGARDTEAFF. CDR3 bases: TGCGCCAGCAGCAGGACAGGGGCTAGGGACACTGAAGCTTTCTTT.

This chain uses TRBV28 with TRBJ1-6; D is uncertain. CDR3 length equals 11 residues. Per germline, CDR1 MDHEN and CDR2 SYDVKM. V was shortened by 4 bases and J by 8 bases, with 3 bases between the two germline ends. CDR3: CASSSDSPLHF. In DNA, the CDR3 is TGTGCCAGCAGTTCCGATTCACCCCTCCACTTT.

The chain links TRBV28 to TRBJ1-1, with D uncertain. Germline loops: CDR1 MDHEN, CDR2 SYDVKM. This CDR3 comprises 12 residues. The V end was cut by 3 bases, the J end by 10 bases, with 12 bases between. The CDR3 region is CASSFITSGAFF. In DNA, the CDR3 is TGTGCCAGCAGTTTTATTACATCGGGAGCTTTCTTT.

The chain links TRBV18 to TRBJ2-3, with D perhaps matching TRBD1 (5 bases). From germline, CDR1 is KGHSH and CDR2 LQKENI. The CDR3 is made up of 16 amino acids. The germline V and J ends were trimmed by 0 bases and 7 bases, with 17 bases remaining between them. The CDR3 protein is CASSPPIGQGIHTQYF. The CDR3 DNA is TGTGCCAGCTCACCACCGATCGGGCAGGGTATTCATACGCAGTATTTT.

V usage is TRBV19 and J usage is TRBJ1-2; TRBD1 matches 7 bases. CDR1 and CDR2 from the germline V gene are LNHDA and SQIVND (reference sequence). The CDR3 extends over 14 amino acids. V dropped 7 bases and J dropped 2; count of bases not matched to a gene: 7. The CDR3 is CASKTDRANYGYTF. The CDR3 coding sequence is TGTGCCAGTAAAACCGACAGGGCAAACTATGGCTACACCTTC. The variable domain in full, completed from reference TRBV19 and TRBJ1-2, reads DGGITQSPKYLFRKEGQNVTLSCEQNLNHDAMYWYRQDPGQGLRLIYYSQIVNDFQKGDIAEGYSVSREKKESFPLTVTSAQKNPTAFYLCASKTDRANYGYTFGSGTRLTVV.

This chain joins TRBV28 and TRBJ2-3, with a possible D match to TRBD2 (6 bases). Germline V gene sequence: CDR1 MDHEN, CDR2 SYDVKM. Trimming took off 4 bases at V and 3 bases at J, with 17 bases between the two ends. The CDR3 sequence is 16 residues long. The CDR3 reads CASSWDFLKPTDTQYF. As DNA, the CDR3 is TGTGCCAGCAGTTGGGACTTCTTGAAGCCGACAGATACGCAGTATTTT.

In regard to this clone: Other DNA sequences in the sample encode the same CDR3. V usage is TRBV28 and J usage is TRBJ2-7; maybe TRBD2 (7 bases). V lost 5 bases to trimming and J lost 1 base, with 12 bases between them. This CDR3 is 14 amino acids long. Germline V gene data show CDR1 as MDHEN and CDR2 as SYDVKM. The CDR3 sequence: CASSLGGGSYEQYF. The CDR3 nucleotides read TGTGCCAGCAGTCTGGGAGGGGGGTCCTACGAGCAGTACTTC.

The chain uses TRBV24-1 and TRBJ2-3; no clear D gene. The CDR3 consists of 13 residues. With 3 bases removed from V and 2 bases from J, the gap between germline ends came to 5 bases. CDR1 is KGHDR, CDR2 SFDVKD, per germline. The CDR3 loop is CATSDPYTDTQYF. CDR3 nucleotide sequence: TGTGCCACCAGTGATCCCTACACAGATACGCAGTATTTT.

The chain has TRBV29-1 and TRBJ1-4, with a tentative D call TRBD1 (5 bases). V was pared by 7 bases and J by 7 bases, with 10 bases between. CDR3 length: 11 amino acids. Per the germline V gene, CDR1 is SQVTM and CDR2 is ANQGSEA. The CDR3 here is CSALQVEKLFF. The CDR3 DNA reads as TGCAGCGCCTTACAGGTTGAAAAACTGTTTTTT.

The CDR3 protein is CASSVQTGGGNTIYF. The CDR3 nucleotides read TGTGCCAGCAGCGTCCAAACAGGGGGCGGAAACACCATATATTTT. This chain links TRBV7-9 with TRBJ1-3, with 9 bases matching TRBD1. Germline V gene lookup returns CDR1 SEHNR and CDR2 FQNEAQ (reference sequence). Trimming removed 5 bases from V and 4 bases from J; junction bases left unmatched: 6. The CDR3 extends over 15 amino acids.

The rearrangement uses TRBV5-1 and TRBJ1-2, with D perhaps TRBD1 (6 bases). The CDR3 loop spans 17 amino acids. V was trimmed by 3 bases and J by 5 bases, leaving 23 bases between them. CDR1 SGHRS and CDR2 YFSETQ come from the germline V gene. CDR3 nucleotide sequence: TGCGCCAGCAGCTCAAAACCGACAGGACGGCCCCTTTATGGCTACACCTTC. This translates into CASSSKPTGRPLYGYTF.

V is TRBV7-2 and J is TRBJ2-2, with 7 positions matching TRBD1. Germline V gene sequence: CDR1 SGHTA, CDR2 FQGNSA. This CDR3 comprises 16 residues. V was pared by 5 bases and J by 2 bases, with 8 bases of the junction left unmatched. CDR3 protein: CASSTTTGINTGELFF. CDR3 DNA: TGTGCCAGCAGCACCACGACAGGGATCAACACCGGGGAGCTGTTTTTT.

This chain joins TRBV7-8 and TRBJ2-7; D is perhaps TRBD2 (6 bases). The CDR3 consists of 13 residues. Germline CDR1 reads SGHVS; CDR2 reads FQNEAQ. Deletions cut 4 bases from V and 7 bases from J, with 14 bases between. DNA for the CDR3: TGTGCCAGCAGCTCCCCCGCGGGGAGGGAGCAGTACTTC. Translating gives CASSSPAGREQYF.

This clone has just a few counts. The CDR3 DNA is TGTGCCAGTAGGCCAGGTACCGCAAATAGCAATCAGCCCCAGCATTTT. Protein sequence: CASRPGTANSNQPQHF. The rearrangement uses TRBV19 and TRBJ1-5, with D uncertain. CDR1 and CDR2 (germline): LNHDA, SQIVND (reference sequence). Between the trimmed V and J ends, which lost 6 bases and 0 bases, there was a span of 15 bases. This CDR3 has 16 amino acids.

This chain connects TRBV24-1 to TRBJ2-1; 11 positions agree with TRBD2. The CDR3 sequence is 21 residues long. CDR1 KGHDR and CDR2 SFDVKD come from the germline V gene. The trim removed 3 bases at V and 0 bases at J, leaving 15 bases unmatched. CDR3 DNA: TGTGCCACCAGTGATCCGCGACCCCTGACTAGCGGGGAGAGCTCCTACAATGAGCAGTTCTTC. It codes for CATSDPRPLTSGESSYNEQFF.

The genes are TRBV24-1 and TRBJ1-2; 8 bases fit TRBD1. V dropped 4 bases and J dropped 3; count of bases not matched to a gene: 3. CDR3 length equals 14 residues. Germline loops: CDR1 KGHDR, CDR2 SFDVKD. CDR3 amino acids: CATSEPDRDYGYTF. The CDR3 nucleotides are TGTGCCACCAGTGAACCGGACAGGGACTATGGCTACACCTTC.

This chain uses TRBV27 with TRBJ2-7; 10 nucleotides align to TRBD1. This CDR3 comprises 17 residues. Germline V gene data show CDR1 as MNHEY and CDR2 as SMNVEV (reference sequence). Germline trimming cut 2 bases from V and 1 base from J; bases unmatched to any gene: 8. The CDR3 sequence is CASSLALRTGGSYEQYF. The CDR3 DNA sequence: TGTGCCAGCAGTTTAGCCTTACGGACAGGGGGATCCTACGAGCAGTACTTC.

V usage is TRBV7-2 and J usage is TRBJ2-7, with D possibly matching TRBD2 (6 bases). Trimming cost V 5 bases and J 3 bases, with 14 bases left between them. Germline V gene lookup returns CDR1 SGHTA and CDR2 FQGNSA. The CDR3 extends over 14 amino acids. The CDR3 here is CASSAGTGYYEQYF. The CDR3 nucleotides read TGTGCCAGCAGCGCCGGGACTGGATACTACGAGCAGTACTTC.

The V call is TRBV5-4, the J call TRBJ2-7, with D maybe TRBD1 (5 bases). Deletions cut 6 bases from V and 3 bases from J, with 13 bases between. The CDR3 runs 13 residues. Per the germline V gene, CDR1 is SGHNT and CDR2 is YYREEE (reference sequence). CDR3 DNA sequence: TGTGCCAGCACCCTGGGGCCTGGCTACGAGCAGTACTTC. It is translated as CASTLGPGYEQYF. Full variable domain (outside the CDR3, taken from reference TRBV5-4 and TRBJ2-7): ETGVTQSPTHLIKTRGQQVTLRCSSQSGHNTVSWYQQALGQGPQFIFQYYREEENGRGNFPPRFSGLQFPNYSSELNVNALELDDSALYLCASTLGPGYEQYFGPGTRLTVT.

The CDR3 DNA sequence: TGTGCCAGCAGCCCTGGACAGGCTAATTCACCCCTCCACTTT. As protein: CASSPGQANSPLHF. This chain links TRBV4-2 with TRBJ1-6; 7 bases are shared with TRBD1. V shed 4 bases, J shed 6 bases, and the junction held 3 bases outside the gene matches. In germline, CDR1 is LGHNA, CDR2 YNFKEQ. This CDR3 has 14 residues.

The chain recombines TRBV18 with TRBJ1-1, with D perhaps matching TRBD1 (6 bases). Germline CDR1 KGHSH, CDR2 LQKENI. Deletions cut 6 bases from V and 10 bases from J, with 21 bases between. The CDR3 contains 14 residues. CDR3 residues: CASSPRAGERGAFF. CDR3 DNA sequence: TGTGCCAGCTCCCCCAGGGCAGGGGAGAGAGGAGCTTTCTTT.